This T cell receptor (beta chain) derives from a study of PD-L1 blockade in urothelial cancer. Background on the study: In about 2014 therapy began: atezolizumab 1,200 mg intravenously every 3 weeks.

Method: immunoSEQ multiplex PCR; TCRdb's copy keeps in-frame clones and lacks some. The sample holds tens of thousands of clones, roughly four fifths seen once. In this sample, this clone turned up a few times. CDR3 length: 14 amino acids. The V gene's germline CDR1 is SEHNR and CDR2 FQNEAQ (reference sequence). V was pared by 6 bases and J by 8 bases, with 17 bases between. The chain employs TRBV7-9 and TRBJ1-3, with D possibly TRBD1 on 6 matching bases. The sequenced sample was PBMCs, obtained around atezolizumab (anti-PD-L1) treatment. The TCR was taken from a man aged 70 or older with urothelial cancer. DNA of the CDR3: TGTGCCAGCAGTGACCGTGGGGGGGCCCACACCATATATTTT. Its protein is CASSDRGGAHTIYF.